This T cell receptor (beta chain) was identified during a study of follicular helper T cells after annual influenza vaccination. Study results and limitations: Plasmablast frequency change correlated with clonality change in ICOS+CD38+ cTfh. Recurrent ICOS+CD38+ cTfh clonotypes included tetramer and AIM influenza-specific ones. Most later recoveries of Day 7 ICOS+CD38+ clones were ICOS-CD38- cTfh.

On this clone: Its antigen is as yet unknown.

Only in-frame clones appear in the TCRdb table, and some are missing; sequencing was by immunoSEQ multiplex PCR. The table shows about 27,000 clones, with roughly 80% occurring only once. Time point of the sample: 2014-2015 season, pre-vaccination. Non-naive CD4+CXCR5+PD-1+ cTfh were sorted into ICOS+CD38+ and ICOS-CD38- fractions. The sample consisted of CXCR5+ CD38- circulating T follicular helper cells from blood, taken on the day of influenza vaccination. The subset denotes: circulating Tfh, non-naive CD4+CXCR5+PD-1+ (ICOS+CD38+ or ICOS-CD38-). The origin of this receptor is an adult who received the influenza vaccine.

Written as DNA, the CDR3 is TGTGCCAGTAGTAACCTAGCGGGAGGGGTCAATGAGCAGTTCTTC. It encodes CASSNLAGGVNEQFF. The chain employs TRBV19 and TRBJ2-1, with 12 positions matching TRBD2. Germline V gives CDR1 LNHDA, CDR2 SQIVND (reference sequence). The J segment lost 6 bases and the V segment lost 4 bases, leaving 4 bases of the junction unmatched. This CDR3 has 15 residues.